At least ten counts were recorded for the clone carrying this T cell receptor (beta chain). This CDR3 has 16 amino acids. V was clipped by 1 base and J by 5 bases, with 16 bases between them. Per germline, CDR1 LGHNA and CDR2 YSLEER. TCRdb reprocessed the RT-PCR reads with MiXCR, giving one entry per CDR3 protein. The sample lists hundreds of thousands of distinct CDR3 sequences; 14% were seen once. The clonotype comes from a female donor in good health, serving as a healthy control. Sequencing was done on a sample of memory CD4+ T cells from blood. This sequence joins TRBV4-3 and TRBJ2-3; tentative D call: TRBD1 (5 bases). This chain's CDR3 is CASSQANQGIKDTQYF. CDR3 DNA sequence: TGCGCCAGCAGCCAAGCGAATCAGGGTATCAAAGATACGCAGTATTTT.